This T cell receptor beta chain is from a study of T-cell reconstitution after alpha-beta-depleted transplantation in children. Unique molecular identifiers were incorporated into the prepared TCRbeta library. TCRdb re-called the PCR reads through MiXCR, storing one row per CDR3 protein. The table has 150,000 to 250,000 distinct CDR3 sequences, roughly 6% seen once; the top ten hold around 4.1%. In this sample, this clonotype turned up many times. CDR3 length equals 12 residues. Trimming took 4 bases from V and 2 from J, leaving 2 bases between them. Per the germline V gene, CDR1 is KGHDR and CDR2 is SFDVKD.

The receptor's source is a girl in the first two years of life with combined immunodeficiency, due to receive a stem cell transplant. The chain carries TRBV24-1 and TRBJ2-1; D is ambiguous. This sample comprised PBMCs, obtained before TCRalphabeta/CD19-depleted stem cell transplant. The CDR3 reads CATSDPYNEQFF. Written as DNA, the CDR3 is TGTGCCACCAGTGACCCCTACAATGAGCAGTTCTTC.